The 17 T cell receptor beta chains below come from one sample, sequenced in a study of control samples from healthy donors and cancer patients. The assay was immunoSEQ multiplex PCR, and TCRdb's table has in-frame clones only and misses some. The sample consists of fewer than 50,000 clones, around 90% of them appearing once. The material sequenced was PBMCs. These receptors were obtained from a young man with colorectal cancer.

The rearrangement joins TRBV4-3 to TRBJ1-4, with unresolved D. The CDR3 is made up of 15 amino acids. V was pared by 0 bases and J by 8 bases, with 13 bases between. Germline V gene data show CDR1 as LGHNA and CDR2 as YSLEER. The CDR3 nucleotides read TGCGCCAGCAGCCAAGAGGGAGGTAGCGGAGAAAAACTGTTTTTT. It specifies CASSQEGGSGEKLFF.

This clone was counted once. V is TRBV7-2 and J is TRBJ2-3; D ambiguous. This CDR3 has 14 residues. CDR1 and CDR2 (germline): SGHTA, FQGNSA. V lost 5 bases, J lost 1 base, and 10 bases lay in between. The CDR3 region is CASSPRGGTDTQYF. In DNA, the CDR3 is TGTGCCAGCAGCCCCCGTGGGGGCACAGATACGCAGTATTTT.

The rearrangement uses TRBV6-2 or TRBV6-3 and TRBJ1-5; D may be TRBD1 (5 bases). Trimming stripped 6 bases from V and 0 bases from J, with 12 bases between. The CDR3 is 15 amino acids. Germline CDR1 is MNHEY and CDR2 is SVGEGT. The CDR3 region has the DNA TGTGCCAGCAGCAAACAGGAAGATAGCAATCAGCCCCAGCATTTT. Encoded protein: CASSKQEDSNQPQHF.

This chain links TRBV4-3 with TRBJ1-1; D perhaps matches TRBD1 (5 bases). CDR1 is LGHNA and CDR2 is YSLEER in the germline V gene. Trimming stripped 0 bases from V and 10 bases from J, with 12 bases between. There are 13 residues in the CDR3. The CDR3 spells CASSQEMGVGAFF. The CDR3 DNA is TGCGCCAGCAGCCAAGAAATGGGGGTAGGAGCTTTCTTT.

The rearrangement links TRBV19 to TRBJ1-6; TRBD1 matches 8 bases. This CDR3 contains 16 residues. The germline V gene encodes CDR1 LNHDA and CDR2 SQIVND (reference sequence). V shed 5 bases and J 6 bases; nucleotides not matched to a gene: 9. The CDR3 nucleotides read TGTGCCAGTAGTCTTACTTGGACAGGGATTAATTCACCCCTCCACTTT. Its translation is CASSLTWTGINSPLHF.

The V gene is TRBV18, the J gene TRBJ1-1; D gene uncertain. The CDR3 runs 14 residues. Germline-derived CDR1 and CDR2 are KGHSH and LQKENI. V shed 5 bases and J shed 3 bases, with 13 bases lying between them. The CDR3 sequence is CASSANPRDTEAFF. The CDR3 coding sequence is TGTGCCAGCTCAGCAAACCCCCGGGACACTGAAGCTTTCTTT.

This chain links TRBV5-1 with TRBJ2-4; TRBD1 agrees at 8 bases. V lost 5 bases, J lost 8 bases, and 6 bases stayed unmatched. The germline V gene has CDR1 SGHRS and CDR2 YFSETQ. CDR3 size: 13 residues. For the CDR3, the DNA is TGCGCCAGCAGACAGGGGGTTTCGGACATTCAGTACTTC. It translates to CASRQGVSDIQYF.

The V call is TRBV2, the J call TRBJ2-7; perhaps TRBD1 as D (5 bases). The CDR3 runs 13 residues. Germline V lookup: CDR1 SNHLY, CDR2 FYNNEI. The germline V and J ends were trimmed by 4 bases and 3 bases, with 10 bases remaining between them. The CDR3: CASSVGAGYEQYF. The CDR3, as DNA: TGTGCCAGCAGTGTAGGGGCAGGCTACGAGCAGTACTTC.

The gene calls are TRBV4-2 and TRBJ2-7, with a possible D match to TRBD1 (6 bases). V dropped 4 bases and J dropped 3 bases, with 10 bases sitting between them. Germline V CDR1 and CDR2: LGHNA, YNFKEQ. This CDR3 comprises 13 residues. The chain's CDR3 is CASSPGHGYEQYF. The CDR3 DNA follows: TGTGCCAGCAGCCCGGGACATGGCTACGAGCAGTACTTC.

The chain couples TRBV29-1 to TRBJ1-1, with 7 bases matching TRBD1. Germline CDR1 and CDR2: SQVTM and ANQGSEA. This CDR3 has 12 amino acids. After removal of 6 bases from V and 3 bases from J, the junction contained 4 bases not matched to a gene. CDR3 nucleotide sequence: TGCAGCGTACGGGACAGATACACTGAAGCTTTCTTT. The encoded protein is CSVRDRYTEAFF.

The rearrangement joins TRBV11-2 to TRBJ1-1; 7 positions agree with TRBD1. CDR3 length equals 18 residues. J gave up 4 bases and V 4 bases, and 18 bases lay outside the gene matches. CDR1 is SGHAT and CDR2 is FQNNGV in the germline V gene. The CDR3 loop reads CASSSFFTRRQGGTEAFF. CDR3 sequence (DNA): TGTGCCAGCAGCTCCTTTTTTACCAGGCGCCAGGGGGGCACTGAAGCTTTCTTT.

The V call is TRBV19, the J call TRBJ2-3, with 10 bases matching TRBD1. This CDR3 has 15 residues. V trimming: 3 bases; J trimming: 3 bases; junction bases outside the gene matches: 3. Germline loops: CDR1 LNHDA, CDR2 SQIVND (reference sequence). CDR3 bases: TGTGCCAGTAGTATGTCGGGACAGGGGACAGATACGCAGTATTTT. Its protein is CASSMSGQGTDTQYF.

V is TRBV10-2 and J is TRBJ2-4, with unresolved D. There are 12 residues in the CDR3. V lost 6 bases and J lost 5, with 8 bases in between. Germline values: CDR1 WSHSY, CDR2 SAAADI. The CDR3 here is CASRSSENIQYF. The DNA of the CDR3 is TGCGCCAGCAGGTCGAGCGAAAACATTCAGTACTTC.

The chain is built from TRBV6-2 or TRBV6-3 and TRBJ1-6; no clear D. The ends were cut back, 2 bases at V and 7 bases at J, with 12 bases in the middle. This CDR3 is built from 15 residues. Germline values: CDR1 MNHEY, CDR2 SVGEGT. The CDR3 DNA sequence: TGTGCCAGCAGTTACGTCGGGATTGCCAATTCACCCCTCCACTTT. Residues: CASSYVGIANSPLHF.

V is TRBV7-6 and J is TRBJ2-1; 7 nucleotides agree with TRBD2. The CDR3 is 11 amino acids. Germline CDR1 and CDR2: SGHVS and FNYEAQ. The J segment lost 9 bases and the V segment lost 5 bases, leaving 1 base of the junction unmatched. CDR3 coding DNA: TGTGCCAGCAGCGGGGGGGGTGAGCAGTTCTTC. It yields the protein CASSGGGEQFF.

The V call is TRBV18, the J call TRBJ2-2; D is unclear. Germline CDR1 is KGHSH and CDR2 is LQKENI. The V end was cut by 1 base, the J end by 0 bases, with 6 bases between. The CDR3 runs 15 residues. The CDR3 loop is CASSPQPSNTGELFF. The CDR3 coding sequence is TGTGCCAGCTCACCACAGCCTTCGAACACCGGGGAGCTGTTTTTT.

The chain joins TRBV2 to TRBJ1-5; D ambiguous. The CDR3 length is 12 residues. CDR1 SNHLY and CDR2 FYNNEI come from the germline V gene. V was clipped by 5 bases and J by 6 bases, with 8 bases between them. The CDR3 loop is CASSWGAQPQHF. DNA of the CDR3: TGTGCCAGCAGTTGGGGTGCTCAGCCCCAGCATTTT. The variable domain in full, with the rest retrieved from reference TRBV2 and TRBJ1-5, is EPEVTQTPSHQVTQMGQEVILRCVPISNHLYFYWYRQILGQKVEFLVSFYNNEISEKSEIFDDQFSVERPDGSNFTLKIRSTKLEDSAMYFCASSWGAQPQHFGDGTRLSIL.